These 11 T cell receptor beta chains originate from one sample sequenced in a study of blood T cell repertoires in COVID-19. Clones were read by immunoSEQ multiplex PCR, and TCRdb kept only the in-frame ones, dropping some. This table has nearly 350,000 clones, about nine tenths appearing once. The specimen was peripheral blood. These receptors originate from a woman aged 70-85 years with COVID-19, enrolled during active disease.

J is TRBJ1-2 and V is TRBV13; no firm D call. Germline loops: CDR1 PRHDT, CDR2 FYEKMQ (reference sequence). Deletions cut 0 bases from V and 4 bases from J, with 9 bases between. The CDR3 has 14 residues. CDR3 in DNA: TGTGCCAGCAGCTTAGGCCGCCGGGTCTATGGCTACACCTTC. Translation gives CASSLGRRVYGYTF.

The J gene is TRBJ2-2, the V gene TRBV3-1 (or the pseudogene TRBV3-2), with D maybe TRBD2 (8 bases). Trimming pared 5 bases from V and 0 bases from J, leaving 16 bases between. Germline V lookup: CDR1 LGHDT, CDR2 YNNKEL (reference sequence). CDR3 length: 17 residues. CDR3 sequence reads: CASSGTAGASNTGELFF. The CDR3 DNA follows: TGTGCCAGCAGCGGGACAGCGGGGGCCTCGAACACCGGGGAGCTGTTTTTT.

This chain uses TRBV7-9 with TRBJ1-1; tentative D call: TRBD1 (5 bases). The V gene lost 3 bases and the J gene lost 5 bases, with 7 bases spanning the gap. In germline, CDR1 is SEHNR, CDR2 FQNEAQ (reference sequence). This CDR3 spans 12 amino acids. CDR3 sequence (DNA): TGTGCCAGCAGCTTTCAGGGTACTGAAGCTTTCTTT. Its translation: CASSFQGTEAFF.

J is TRBJ1-2 and V is TRBV5-1; the match to TRBD1 covers 7 bases. This CDR3 spans 11 amino acids. The germline V gene encodes CDR1 SGHRS and CDR2 YFSETQ. Trimming cost V 4 bases and J 13 bases; bases outside gene matches: 7. CDR3 nucleotide sequence: TGCGCCAGCAGCCTCACAGGGGTTATCACCTTC. This codes for CASSLTGVITF. Combining the CDR3 with reference TRBV5-1 and TRBJ1-2 gives the whole variable domain KAGVTQTPRYLIKTRGQQVTLSCSPISGHRSVSWYQQTPGQGLQFLFEYFSETQRNKGNFPGRFSGRQFSNSRSEMNVSTLELGDSALYLCASSLTGVITFGSGTRLTVV.

The chain has TRBV28 and TRBJ2-7; maybe TRBD1 (8 bases). V was cut by 7 bases and J by 4 bases, with 17 bases left in between. Germline V CDR1 and CDR2: MDHEN, SYDVKM. This CDR3 region has 14 residues. CDR3 in amino acids: CASIDRGGGYEQYF. Written as DNA, the CDR3 is TGTGCCAGCATCGACAGGGGAGGGGGGTACGAGCAGTACTTC.

This clone was found once. The chain has TRBV28 and TRBJ1-2; 7 nucleotides align to TRBD1. The CDR3 covers 14 residues. The junction had 6 bases not matched to a gene; V was cut back by 3 bases and J by 5 bases. Germline CDR1 reads MDHEN; CDR2 reads SYDVKM. CDR3 sequence: CASSFATGQYGYTF. The CDR3 DNA reads as TGTGCCAGCAGTTTCGCGACAGGGCAATATGGCTACACCTTC.

This chain uses TRBV3-1 (or the pseudogene TRBV3-2) with TRBJ1-6; D gene ambiguous. The CDR3 sequence is 14 residues long. V lost 5 bases and J lost 4, with 9 bases in between. Germline lookup yields CDR1 LGHDT and CDR2 YNNKEL (reference sequence). The DNA of the CDR3 is TGTGCCAGCAGCTTCAGTTCTTATAATTCACCCCTCCACTTT. It specifies CASSFSSYNSPLHF.

This clone was seen a single time. This chain connects TRBV7-2 to TRBJ2-7, with D possibly matching TRBD2 (6 bases). Germline CDR1 is SGHTA and CDR2 is FQGNSA. Trimming removed 5 bases at V and 3 bases at J, with 17 bases between. This CDR3 spans 15 amino acids. CDR3 nucleotides: TGTGCCAGCAGCGTGAAGGAGACTAGTAACTACGAGCAGTACTTC. Amino acid sequence: CASSVKETSNYEQYF.

The chain couples TRBV24-1 to TRBJ2-1, with D possibly TRBD2 on 6 matching bases. Germline CDR1 is KGHDR and CDR2 is SFDVKD. V was pared by 4 bases and J by 8 bases, with 14 bases between. This CDR3 is built from 14 residues. CDR3 protein: CATSDSTSRHEQFF. The CDR3 region has the DNA TGTGCCACCAGTGACTCGACTAGTCGTCATGAGCAGTTCTTC.

This chain links TRBV27 with TRBJ1-4; D remains ambiguous. CDR3 size: 14 residues. V shed 4 bases and J shed 6 bases, with 12 bases lying between them. Germline V gene lookup returns CDR1 MNHEY and CDR2 SMNVEV (reference sequence). CDR3 DNA: TGTGCCAGCAGTTCCCGGAGGGCTGATGAAAAACTGTTTTTT. As protein: CASSSRRADEKLFF.

This clone was recorded only once. This chain links TRBV5-1 with TRBJ1-5; 9 nucleotides agree with TRBD1. CDR1 and CDR2 from the germline V gene are SGHRS and YFSETQ. V lost 4 bases to trimming and J lost 0 bases; unmatched junction nucleotides: 11. This CDR3 is 18 amino acids long. The CDR3 here is CASSGRDRASDSNQPQHF. The CDR3 nucleotides are TGCGCCAGCAGCGGACGGGACAGGGCTTCTGATAGCAATCAGCCCCAGCATTTT.